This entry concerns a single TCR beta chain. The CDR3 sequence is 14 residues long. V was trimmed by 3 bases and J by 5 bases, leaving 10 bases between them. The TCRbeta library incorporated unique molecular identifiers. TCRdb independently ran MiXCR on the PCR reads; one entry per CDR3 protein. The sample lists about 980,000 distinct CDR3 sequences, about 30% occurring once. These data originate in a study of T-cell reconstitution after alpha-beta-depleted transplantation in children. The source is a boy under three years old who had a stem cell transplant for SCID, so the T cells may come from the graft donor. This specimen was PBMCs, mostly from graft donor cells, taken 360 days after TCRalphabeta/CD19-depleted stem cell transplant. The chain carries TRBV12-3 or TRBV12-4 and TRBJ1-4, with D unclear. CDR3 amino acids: CASSFSGTNEKLFF. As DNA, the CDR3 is TGTGCCAGCAGTTTTTCCGGAACCAATGAAAAACTGTTTTTT.